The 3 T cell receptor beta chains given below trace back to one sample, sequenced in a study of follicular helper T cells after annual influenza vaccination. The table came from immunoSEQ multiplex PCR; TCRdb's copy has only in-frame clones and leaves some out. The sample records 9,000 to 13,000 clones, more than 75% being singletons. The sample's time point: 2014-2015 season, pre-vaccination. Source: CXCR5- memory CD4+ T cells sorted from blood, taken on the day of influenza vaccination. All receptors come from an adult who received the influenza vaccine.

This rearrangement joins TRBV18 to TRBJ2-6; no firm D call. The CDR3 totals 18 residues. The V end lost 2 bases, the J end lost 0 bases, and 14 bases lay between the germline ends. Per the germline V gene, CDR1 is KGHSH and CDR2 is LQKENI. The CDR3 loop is CASSPYAFESSGANVLTF. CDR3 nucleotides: TGTGCCAGCTCACCATATGCATTCGAAAGCTCTGGGGCCAACGTCCTGACTTTC.

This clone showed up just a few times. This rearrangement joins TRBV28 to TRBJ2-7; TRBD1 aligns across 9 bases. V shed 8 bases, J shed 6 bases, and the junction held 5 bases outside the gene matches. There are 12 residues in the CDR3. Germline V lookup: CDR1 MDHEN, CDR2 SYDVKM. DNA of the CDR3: TGTGCCAGCCGTGGACAGGGGTTCGAGCAGTACTTC. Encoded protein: CASRGQGFEQYF.

The CDR3 nucleotides are TGTGCCAGCAGACGAGGTGTACAGGGTTCCTACGAGCAGTACTTC. The encoded protein is CASRRGVQGSYEQYF. This chain uses TRBV28 with TRBJ2-7; D might be TRBD1 (6 bases). CDR1 MDHEN and CDR2 SYDVKM come from the germline V gene. The V gene lost 6 bases and the J gene lost 1 base, with 16 bases spanning the gap. The CDR3 has 15 residues.